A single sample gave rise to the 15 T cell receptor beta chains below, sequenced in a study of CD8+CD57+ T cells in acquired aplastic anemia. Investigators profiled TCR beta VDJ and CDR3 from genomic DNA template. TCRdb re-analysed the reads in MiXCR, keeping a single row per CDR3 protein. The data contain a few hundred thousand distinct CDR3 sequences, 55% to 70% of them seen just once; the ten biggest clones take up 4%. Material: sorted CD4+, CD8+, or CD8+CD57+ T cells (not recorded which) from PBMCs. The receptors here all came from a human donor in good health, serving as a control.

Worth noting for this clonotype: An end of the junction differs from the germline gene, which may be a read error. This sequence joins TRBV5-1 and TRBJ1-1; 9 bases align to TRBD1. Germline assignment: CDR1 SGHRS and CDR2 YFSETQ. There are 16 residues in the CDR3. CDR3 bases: TGTGCCAGCAGCTCCTTCGACAGGGGGACGTTGACTGAAGCTTTCTTT. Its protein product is CASSSFDRGTLTEAFF.

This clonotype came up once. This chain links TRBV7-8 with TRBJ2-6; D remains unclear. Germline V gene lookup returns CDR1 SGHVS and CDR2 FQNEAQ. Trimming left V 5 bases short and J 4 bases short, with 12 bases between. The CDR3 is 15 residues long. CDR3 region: CASSRECSGANVLTF. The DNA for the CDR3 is TGTGCCAGCAGCAGAGAGTGCTCGGGGGCCAACGTCCTGACTTTC. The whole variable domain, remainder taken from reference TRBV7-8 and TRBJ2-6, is GAGVSQSPRYKVAKRGQDVALRCDPISGHVSLFWYQQALGQGPEFLTYFQNEAQLDKSGLPSDRFFAERPEGSVSTLKIQRTQQEDSAVYLCASSRECSGANVLTFGAGSRLTVL.

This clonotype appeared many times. CDR3 loop: CASSQVGSGPNTGELFF. In DNA form, the CDR3 reads TGTGCCAGCAGCCAAGTGGGATCAGGACCTAACACCGGGGAGCTGTTTTTT. The chain has TRBV3-1 and TRBJ2-2; D unresolved. The CDR3 sequence is 17 residues long. Trimming cost V 1 base and J 2 bases, with 14 bases left between them. The germline V gene has CDR1 LGHDT and CDR2 YNNKEL (reference sequence).

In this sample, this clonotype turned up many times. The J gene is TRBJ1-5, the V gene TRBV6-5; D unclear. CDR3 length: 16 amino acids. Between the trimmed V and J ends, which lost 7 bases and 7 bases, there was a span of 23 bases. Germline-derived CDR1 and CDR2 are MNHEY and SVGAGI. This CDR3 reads CASIKPRTEESQPQHF. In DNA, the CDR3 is TGTGCCAGCATCAAACCGAGGACGGAGGAGAGCCAGCCCCAGCATTTT.

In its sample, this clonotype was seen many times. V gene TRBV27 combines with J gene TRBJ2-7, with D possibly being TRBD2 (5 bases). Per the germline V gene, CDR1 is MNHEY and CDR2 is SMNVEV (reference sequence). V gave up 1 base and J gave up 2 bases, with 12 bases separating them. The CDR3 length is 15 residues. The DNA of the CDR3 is TGTGCCAGCAGTTTATATCTCGGACTTGCCTACGAGCAGTACTTC. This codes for CASSLYLGLAYEQYF.

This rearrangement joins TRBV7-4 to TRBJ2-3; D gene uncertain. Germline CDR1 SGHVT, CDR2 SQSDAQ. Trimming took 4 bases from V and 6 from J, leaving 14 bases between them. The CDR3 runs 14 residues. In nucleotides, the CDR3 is TGTGCCAGCAGCTCCGTCAAGGCCGACGATACGCAGTATTTT. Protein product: CASSSVKADDTQYF.

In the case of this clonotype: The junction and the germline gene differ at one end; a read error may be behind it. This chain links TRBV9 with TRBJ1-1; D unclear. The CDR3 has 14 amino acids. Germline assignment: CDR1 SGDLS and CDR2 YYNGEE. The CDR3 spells CASSVRRRTNEDFF. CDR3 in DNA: TGTGCCAGCAGCGTTAGGAGACGGACCAATGAAGATTTCTTT.

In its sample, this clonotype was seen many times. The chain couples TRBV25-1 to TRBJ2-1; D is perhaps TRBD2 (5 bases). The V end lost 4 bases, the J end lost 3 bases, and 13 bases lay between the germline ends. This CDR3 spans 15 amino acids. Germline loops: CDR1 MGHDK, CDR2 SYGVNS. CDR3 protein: CASSGRKGYYNEQFF. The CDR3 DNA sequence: TGTGCCAGCAGTGGGAGGAAGGGCTACTACAATGAGCAGTTCTTC.

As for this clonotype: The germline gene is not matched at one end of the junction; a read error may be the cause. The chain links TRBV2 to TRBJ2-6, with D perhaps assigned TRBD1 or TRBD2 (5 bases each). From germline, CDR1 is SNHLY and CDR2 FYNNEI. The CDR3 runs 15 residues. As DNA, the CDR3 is TGTGCCAGCAGCAGACAGAGGGCTAGGGCTAAAGCCTTCTTTTTC. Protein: CASSRQRARAKAFFF.

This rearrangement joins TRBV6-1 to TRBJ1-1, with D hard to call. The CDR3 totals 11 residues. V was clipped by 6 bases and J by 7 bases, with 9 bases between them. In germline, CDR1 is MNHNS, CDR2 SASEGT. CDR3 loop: CASRQLSEAFF. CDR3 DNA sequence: TGTGCCAGCAGACAGCTCAGTGAAGCTTTCTTT.

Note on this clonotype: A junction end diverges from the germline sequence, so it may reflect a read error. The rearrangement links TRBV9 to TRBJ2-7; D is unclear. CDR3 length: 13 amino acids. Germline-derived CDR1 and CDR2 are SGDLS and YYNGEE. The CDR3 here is CASSADLGWAYNF. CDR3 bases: TGTGCCAGCAGCGCGGATCTGGGTTGGGCCTACAACTTC.

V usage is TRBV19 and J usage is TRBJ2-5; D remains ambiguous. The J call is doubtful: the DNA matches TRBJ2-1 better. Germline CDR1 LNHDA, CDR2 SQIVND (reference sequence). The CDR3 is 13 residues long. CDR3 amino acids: CASSRVPWNEQFF. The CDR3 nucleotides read TGTGCCAGTAGTAGGGTTCCCTGGAATGAGCAGTTCTTC.

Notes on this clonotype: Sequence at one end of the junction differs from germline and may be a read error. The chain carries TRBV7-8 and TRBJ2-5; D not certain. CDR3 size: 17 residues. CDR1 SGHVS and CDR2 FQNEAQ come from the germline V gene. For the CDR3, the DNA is TGTGCCACCAGCACATTAACCCGGCAAACGAGACAAGAGACCCAGTACTTC. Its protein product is CATSTLTRQTRQETQYF.

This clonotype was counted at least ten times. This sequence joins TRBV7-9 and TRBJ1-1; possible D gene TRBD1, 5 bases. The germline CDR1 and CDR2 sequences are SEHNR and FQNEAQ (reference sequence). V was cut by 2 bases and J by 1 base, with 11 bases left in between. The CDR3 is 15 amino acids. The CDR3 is CASSLSDRGNTEAFF. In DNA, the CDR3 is TGTGCCAGCAGCTTATCGGATAGGGGGAACACTGAAGCTTTCTTT.

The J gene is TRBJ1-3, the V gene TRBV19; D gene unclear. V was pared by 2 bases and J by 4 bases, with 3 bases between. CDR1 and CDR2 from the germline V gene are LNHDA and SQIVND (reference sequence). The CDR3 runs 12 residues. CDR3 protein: CASSIIGNTIYF. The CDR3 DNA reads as TGTGCCAGTAGTATAATCGGAAACACCATATATTTT. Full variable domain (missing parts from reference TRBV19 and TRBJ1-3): DGGITQSPKYLFRKEGQNVTLSCEQNLNHDAMYWYRQDPGQGLRLIYYSQIVNDFQKGDIAEGYSVSREKKESFPLTVTSAQKNPTAFYLCASSIIGNTIYFGEGSWLTVV.